Given below is one T cell receptor beta chain in context. This clone was seen a few times. The antigen it recognizes is unknown. Base qualities are missing; no much larger clone stands one base away. This sample was included in a study of blood T cell repertoires in COVID-19 (dated by TCRdb to 2020 to 2021). As for the study more broadly: Samples from collaborators originated in the United States, Italy and Spain and spanned both the acute and convalescent phases of COVID-19. The prospective study material was composed of cDNA or gDNA derived from T cells, B-cell-depleted T cells, or PBMCs. Deeply sampled blood TCRbeta repertoires from subjects exposed to, actively infected with, or recovered from COVID-19 were included in the dataset. A freely available public database, intended as a resource for researchers studying the immune response to SARS-CoV-2, is where the repertoires were released. The samples were drawn from the first 160 participants of the ongoing ImmuneRACE study and from about 1,200 subjects provided by 6 global collaborators. Nearly every sample came with metadata listing a de-identified subject ID, COVID-19 status, age in years and sex. Where available, HLA class I and class II types were obtained from metadata supplied by the sample provider rather than from assay-based typing. Results the study describes overall, beyond this receptor: How much clinical and demographic metadata was included differed by source and by participant, and the metadata was provided uncurated.

Reading from cysteine to phenylalanine, the CDR3 counts 13 amino acids. Kept here is only the CDR3 DNA, which spans 39 bases and is read in frame from base 1. In Seattle, one collaborating source enrolled patients while the infection was active and tracked those patients longitudinally over the course of disease. Collaborating institutions collected whole blood in K2EDTA tubes following their own protocols. Collaborator samples were shipped for TCRbeta analysis as frozen whole blood, isolated PBMCs, or DNA extracted from either sample type. TCRbeta CDR3 regions were amplified from genomic DNA by means of the immunoSEQ Assay, a bias-controlled multiplex PCR. Concerning the study's data processing: The number of nucleated cells in each sample was estimated by amplification of reference gene primers within the assay. To quantify the absolute abundance of each unique TCRbeta CDR3 rearrangement, sequence reads were collapsed and filtered. For each sample, productive Simpson clonality was calculated by taking the square root of Simpson's diversity index across productive rearrangements. TCRdb carries this immuneACCESS record with in-frame sequences only. Its versions omit some clonotypes, under half of them owing to an unresolved V gene in the studies checked, with the rest unexplained. Clonal size and the V and J genes are those of that table, whereas D and trimming came from the DNA. The sample contains about 180,000 clones, roughly 83% of them found a single time. About 7% of the sample is in the top ten clones.

The chain is encoded by TRBV21-1 joined to TRBJ1-2; the tabulated D call, TRBD1, remains unverified against the DNA. TRBV21-1 has pseudogene status. The origin of this receptor is a woman aged 40 to 50 with COVID-19, enrolled during active disease. Sequences were obtained from peripheral blood. This receptor has the CDR3 CASRDIRDYGYTF. The nucleotides read TGTGCCAGCCGGGACATTCGGGACTATGGCTACACCTTC.